Listed below are T cell receptor beta chains from one sample, sequenced in a study of neurological immune-mediated disorders. TCRdb re-analysed the 5' RACE reads in MiXCR, keeping a single row per CDR3 protein. This sample has tens of thousands of distinct CDR3 sequences, with approximately 2.4% found just once. Source material: PBMCs. These TCRs come from a man between 50 and 59 years old with multiple sclerosis. Both conserved end residues are part of each CDR3. Fields, in order: J gene, clone size, V gene, D gene, CDR3 DNA, CDR3 protein. A D gene is named only where the DNA matches it firmly. Clone sizes are given selectively: once, few, many, or a class where the clone is expanded.

TRBJ1-2 | many | TRBV7-9 | . | TGTGCCAGCAGCTTACACTCAGATGGCTACACCTTC | CASSLHSDGYTF
TRBJ1-4 | many | TRBV2 | . | TGTGCCAGCAGTGATTTAGGGACAACTAATGAAAAACTGTTTTTT | CASSDLGTTNEKLFF
TRBJ1-1 | many | TRBV12-3/TRBV12-4 | . | TGTGCCAGCAGTTTCGGAACAGGGAACACTGAAGCTTTCTTT | CASSFGTGNTEAFF
TRBJ1-5 | few | TRBV7-8 | . | TGTGCCAGCAGCTTCGGGGGAGGTCAGCCCCAGAATTTT | CASSFGGGQPQNF
TRBJ1-5 | many | TRBV15 | TRBD1 | TGTGCCACCAGCAGGCCGGGACAGGGAGACGTGGGTCAGCCCCAGCATTTT | CATSRPGQGDVGQPQHF
TRBJ2-7 | many | TRBV6-6 | TRBD1 | TGTGCCAGCAGCCCCCTACCGGGACAGGGGCACAACGAGCAGTACTTC | CASSPLPGQGHNEQYF
TRBJ1-5 | many | TRBV20-1 | . | TGCAGTGCTAGAGGTCGGCACCAGGATCAGCCCCAGCATTTT | CSARGRHQDQPQHF
TRBJ1-2 | many | TRBV5-1 | TRBD1 | TGCGCCAGCAGCTTAACCGCTCCGGGACAGGGTACGGATGGCTACACCTTC | CASSLTAPGQGTDGYTF
TRBJ2-7 | many | TRBV20-1 | TRBD2 | TGCAGTGCTAGGTTCAGTCCTAGCGGGGGACCCTACGAGCAGTACTTC | CSARFSPSGGPYEQYF
TRBJ1-1 | many | TRBV28 | . | TGTGCCAGCAGTTCGGCCGGTACGTTGAACACTGAAGCTTTCTTT | CASSSAGTLNTEAFF
TRBJ2-5 | many | TRBV7-2 | . | TGTGCCAGCAGCTCTCAGGGACAGACCCAGTACTTC | CASSSQGQTQYF
TRBJ1-6 | few | TRBV9 | . | TGTGCCAGCAGCCCCGGGGGTGATTCACCCCTCAACTTT | CASSPGGDSPLNF
TRBJ2-7 | . | TRBV3-1 | . | TGTGCCAGCAGCCAAGAACGGGACGGATCCTACGAGCAGTACTTC | CASSQERDGSYEQYF
TRBJ1-1 | many | TRBV7-9 | TRBD1 | TGTGCCAGCAGCCGCCGGACAGGGGGCACTGAAGCTTTCTTT | CASSRRTGGTEAFF
TRBJ1-1 | many | TRBV5-1 | . | TGCGCCAGCAGCTTGGCTGTATTGAACACTGAAGCTTTCTTT | CASSLAVLNTEAFF
TRBJ2-7 | many | TRBV5-5 | . | TGTGCCAGCAGCTTATATTTAGGAACCTACGAGCAGTACTTC | CASSLYLGTYEQYF
TRBJ2-5 | many | TRBV12-3/TRBV12-4 | TRBD1 | TGTGCCAGCAGTTCTCGGACAGGAGGTCGGGAGACCCAGTACTTC | CASSSRTGGRETQYF
TRBJ1-5 | . | TRBV21-1 | . | TGTGCCAGCAGCAAAGTAGTGAAAGTGCATCAGCCCCAGAATTTT | CASSKVVKVHQPQNF
TRBJ2-2 | . | TRBV27 | . | TGTGCCAGCAGTAAGACCGGGGAGCTGTTTTTT | CASSKTGELFF
TRBJ2-5 | many | TRBV5-1 | . | TGCGCCAGCAGCGTGGGGTTCCAAGAGACCCAGTACTTC | CASSVGFQETQYF
TRBJ1-4 | many | TRBV2 | TRBD1 | TGTGCCAGCTTTGGGGACAGTAATGAAAAACTGTTTTTT | CASFGDSNEKLFF
TRBJ1-1 | many | TRBV6-5 | . | TGTGCCAGCAGGGGAGGGGCTTCGGGCACTGAAGCTTTCTTT | CASRGGASGTEAFF
TRBJ2-5 | many | TRBV9 | TRBD1 | TGTGCCAGCAGCTCCGAGGGGGCCCAAGAGACCCAGTACTTC | CASSSEGAQETQYF
TRBJ1-2 | many | TRBV29-1 | . | TGCAGCGGTGAACAGGGAAACTATGGCTACACCTTC | CSGEQGNYGYTF
TRBJ1-2 | many | TRBV6-2/TRBV6-3 | . | TGTGCCAGCAGTTCCCGCCCCCTGGACGCTAACTATGGCTACACCTTC | CASSSRPLDANYGYTF
TRBJ1-5 | many | TRBV12-3/TRBV12-4 | TRBD1 | TGTGCCAGCAGCGACAGGGTCGGGAGCAATCAGCCCCAGCATTTT | CASSDRVGSNQPQHF
TRBJ1-6 | many | TRBV5-5 | . | TGTGCCAGCAGCTTGGAATGGCCAAATTCACCCCTCCACTTT | CASSLEWPNSPLHF
TRBJ2-1 | many | TRBV5-1 | . | TGCGCCAGCAGCTTGGCCGAGGGAACAACCTACAATGAGCAGTTCTTC | CASSLAEGTTYNEQFF
TRBJ1-6 | few | TRBV6-2/TRBV6-3 | TRBD1 | TGTGCCAGCAGTTCCCCGACAGGGGGTGGATCACCCCTCCACTTT | CASSSPTGGGSPLHF
TRBJ1-6 | many | TRBV28 | . | TGTGCCAGCAGTTTAAGGTGGCCAGATTCACCCCTCCACTTT | CASSLRWPDSPLHF
TRBJ2-3 | many | TRBV29-1 | . | TGCAGCGTTGATGGGGGCGGGGGAGTAGGCACAGATACGCAGTATTTT | CSVDGGGGVGTDTQYF
TRBJ2-2 | many | TRBV11-2 | . | TGTGCCAGCAGCTTAACAGGGTTGAGCACCGGGGAGCTGTTTTTT | CASSLTGLSTGELFF
TRBJ1-1 | many | TRBV11-2 | . | TGTGCCAGCAGCTTAAGTCAGGGGTTGAACACTGAAGCTTTCTTT | CASSLSQGLNTEAFF
TRBJ2-7 | many | TRBV6-6 | . | TGTGCCAGCAGAATCAGGGATGGGTGGGAGCAGTACTTC | CASRIRDGWEQYF
TRBJ2-3 | many | TRBV20-1 | TRBD2 | TGCAGTGCCCTAGCGGGGGGAGGCACAGATACGCAGTATTTT | CSALAGGGTDTQYF
TRBJ2-3 | many | TRBV4-3 | TRBD2 | TGCGCCAGCAGCCAAGAAGGACTAGCGGGGGTCCTGGTCGGAGATACGCAGTATTTT | CASSQEGLAGVLVGDTQYF
TRBJ1-1 | many | TRBV5-5 | . | TGTGCCAGCAGCCCTCGCCTGAACACTGAAGCTTTCTTT | CASSPRLNTEAFF
TRBJ1-5 | many | TRBV27 | . | TGTGCCAGCAGTCTCCGTGGGTCGGGGAATCAGCCCCAGCATTTT | CASSLRGSGNQPQHF
TRBJ1-6 | many | TRBV28 | TRBD1 | TGTGCCAGCAGCTCTGGACAGGAGGATTCACCCCTCCACTTT | CASSSGQEDSPLHF
TRBJ1-1 | many | TRBV10-2 | . | TGCGCCAGCAGTGAGCCGGGGGGGGGAAACACTGAAGCTTTCTTT | CASSEPGGGNTEAFF
TRBJ1-4 | many | TRBV9 | . | TGTGCCAGCAGCTCCCCTCGGGAGGCAACTAATGAAAAACTGTTTTTT | CASSSPREATNEKLFF
TRBJ2-3 | many | TRBV7-6 | . | TGTGCCAGCAGCTTAGTAGGAGCGTATTCTAGCACAGATACGCAGTATTTT | CASSLVGAYSSTDTQYF
TRBJ2-5 | many | TRBV24-1 | . | TGTGCCACCAGTGATTCCGGGCCCTATCAAGAGACCCAGTACTTC | CATSDSGPYQETQYF
TRBJ1-5 | many | TRBV7-2 | . | TGTGCCAGCAGCTTTGTCCAGGGTAGCAATCAGCCCCAGCATTTT | CASSFVQGSNQPQHF
TRBJ2-3 | many | TRBV2 | . | TGTGCCAGCAGAGGGGTTACTAGCACAGATACGCAGTATTTT | CASRGVTSTDTQYF
TRBJ2-5 | many | TRBV7-6 | . | TGTGCCAGCAGCTTCGGAGGGAGAGAGACCCAGTACTTC | CASSFGGRETQYF
TRBJ2-5 | many | TRBV11-2 | . | TGTGCCAGCAGCATTCCGGGACGGACCTGGCAAGAGACCCAGTACTTC | CASSIPGRTWQETQYF
TRBJ1-2 | many | TRBV20-1 | . | TGCAGTGCTAGGGCTAAAGGGGAGGGTGAAGATGGCTACACCTTC | CSARAKGEGEDGYTF
TRBJ2-6 | many | TRBV4-1 | . | TGCGCCAGCAGACCAAGGTCAGGGACTGGGGCCAACGTCCTGACTTTC | CASRPRSGTGANVLTF
TRBJ2-2 | many | TRBV5-4 | TRBD1 | TGTGCCAGCAGCTTAGGGACAGGGGGCACCGGGGAGCTGTTTTTT | CASSLGTGGTGELFF
TRBJ2-2 | many | TRBV6-1 | . | TGTGCCAGCAGTGAACTAACTAACACCGGGGAGCTGTTTTTT | CASSELTNTGELFF
TRBJ2-6 | . | TRBV2 | . | TGTGCCAACAAGGGGAGATCTGGGGCCAACGTCCTGACTTTC | CANKGRSGANVLTF
TRBJ2-3 | many | TRBV20-1 | TRBD1 | TGCAGTGCTGGACCAGGGGGAAGCACAGATACGCAGTATTTT | CSAGPGGSTDTQYF
TRBJ1-4 | many | TRBV7-2 | . | TGTGCCAGCAGCTTAAATCGAGGGGAAAAACTGTTTTTT | CASSLNRGEKLFF
TRBJ2-1 | medium-sized | TRBV28 | . | TGTGCCAGCAGTTTATTCGGGGACCCGGTGGCCTTC | CASSLFGDPVAF
TRBJ1-6 | few | TRBV20-1 | TRBD1 | TGCAGTGCTCCTGGACAGGATAATTCACCCCTCCACTTT | CSAPGQDNSPLHF
TRBJ2-1 | many | TRBV4-1 | . | TGCGCCAGCAGCCAAGATGGCACAGACAATGAGCAGTTCTTC | CASSQDGTDNEQFF